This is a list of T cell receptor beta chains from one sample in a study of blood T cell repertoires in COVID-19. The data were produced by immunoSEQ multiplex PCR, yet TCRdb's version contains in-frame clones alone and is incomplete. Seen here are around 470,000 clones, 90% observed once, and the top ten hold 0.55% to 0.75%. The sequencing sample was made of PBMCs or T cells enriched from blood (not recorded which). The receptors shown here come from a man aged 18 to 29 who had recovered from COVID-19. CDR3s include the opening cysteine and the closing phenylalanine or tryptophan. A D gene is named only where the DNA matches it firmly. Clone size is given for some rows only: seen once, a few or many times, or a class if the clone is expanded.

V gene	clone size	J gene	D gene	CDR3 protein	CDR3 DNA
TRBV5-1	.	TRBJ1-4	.	CASSLQTNEKLFF	TGCGCCAGCAGCTTACAAACTAATGAAAAACTGTTTTTT
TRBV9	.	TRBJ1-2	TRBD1	CASSPGTGESGYTF	TGTGCCAGCAGCCCAGGGACAGGGGAGTCTGGCTACACCTTC
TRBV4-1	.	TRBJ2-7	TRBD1	CASSLPGTGVEQYF	TGCGCCAGCAGCCTCCCCGGGACAGGGGTCGAGCAGTACTTC
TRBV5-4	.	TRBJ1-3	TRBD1	CASSFDRGLRSGNTIYF	TGTGCCAGCAGCTTCGACAGGGGGCTAAGGTCTGGAAACACCATATATTTT
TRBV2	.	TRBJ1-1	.	CASSVFRAGTEAFF	TGTGCCAGCAGTGTTTTTAGGGCGGGAACTGAAGCTTTCTTT
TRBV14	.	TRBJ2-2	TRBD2	CASSHGGGGKSGELFF	TGTGCCAGCAGCCACGGCGGCGGGGGGAAGTCCGGGGAGCTGTTTTTT
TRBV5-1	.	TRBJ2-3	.	CASTLTGGDTQYF	TGCGCCAGCACCTTGACCGGGGGAGATACGCAGTATTTT
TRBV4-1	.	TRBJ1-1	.	CASSQGAETEAFF	TGCGCCAGCAGCCAGGGGGCAGAAACTGAAGCTTTCTTT
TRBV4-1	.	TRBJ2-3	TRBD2	CASRTSGGLGTQYF	TGCGCCAGCCGGACTAGCGGGGGGTTGGGTACGCAGTATTTT
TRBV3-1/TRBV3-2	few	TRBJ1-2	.	CASSQDYAGRTGYGYTF	TGTGCCAGCAGCCAAGATTATGCAGGTCGTACTGGCTATGGCTACACCTTC
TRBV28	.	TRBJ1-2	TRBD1	CASRPGQGDYGYTF	TGTGCCAGCAGACCGGGACAGGGGGACTATGGCTACACCTTC
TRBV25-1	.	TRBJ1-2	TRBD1	CASSEFRGRAYGYTF	TGTGCCAGCAGTGAATTCAGGGGGCGAGCCTATGGCTACACCTTC
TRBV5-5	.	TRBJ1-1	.	CASSLYARGTEAFF	TGTGCCAGCAGCTTGTACGCTAGGGGCACTGAAGCTTTCTTT
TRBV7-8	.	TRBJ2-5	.	CASSSNLDKETQYF	TGTGCCAGCAGCTCGAACCTCGACAAAGAGACCCAGTACTTC
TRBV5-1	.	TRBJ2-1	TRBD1	CASSSTGANEQFF	TGCGCCAGCAGCTCCACAGGGGCCAATGAGCAGTTCTTC
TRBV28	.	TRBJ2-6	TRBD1	CASSFGDRGDSGANVLTF	TGTGCCAGCAGTTTCGGGGACAGAGGGGACTCTGGGGCCAACGTCCTGACTTTC
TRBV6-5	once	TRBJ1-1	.	CASRDQAGAHTEAFF	TGTGCCAGCAGGGATCAGGCAGGGGCGCACACTGAAGCTTTCTTT
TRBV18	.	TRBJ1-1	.	CASSREGRGAFF	TGTGCCAGCTCACGCGAAGGGAGAGGAGCTTTCTTT
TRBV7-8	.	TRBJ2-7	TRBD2	CASSLATGGSYEQYF	TGTGCCAGCAGCTTAGCCACGGGAGGTAGCTACGAGCAGTACTTC
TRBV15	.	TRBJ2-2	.	CATSPRQNTGELFF	TGTGCCACCAGCCCAAGACAGAACACCGGGGAGCTGTTTTTT
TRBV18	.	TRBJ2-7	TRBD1	CASSPKTGREQYF	TGTGCCAGCTCTCCGAAGACAGGGCGCGAGCAGTACTTC
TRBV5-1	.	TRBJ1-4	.	CASSLDGSTNEKLFF	TGCGCCAGCAGCTTAGATGGCTCAACTAATGAAAAACTGTTTTTT
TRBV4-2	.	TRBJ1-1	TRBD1	CASSRGSDRSTEAFF	TGTGCCAGCAGCCGGGGCTCGGACAGGAGCACTGAAGCTTTCTTT
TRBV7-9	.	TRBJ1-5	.	CASSPKGGSGQPQHF	TGTGCCAGCAGTCCAAAGGGAGGGTCGGGACAGCCCCAGCATTTT
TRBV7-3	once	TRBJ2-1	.	CASSLTARTLNEQFF	TGTGCCAGCAGCTTAACCGCTCGGACTCTCAATGAGCAGTTCTTC
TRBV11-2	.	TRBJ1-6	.	CASSLAPGSNSPLHF	TGTGCCAGCAGCTTAGCCCCGGGAAGCAATTCACCCCTCCACTTT